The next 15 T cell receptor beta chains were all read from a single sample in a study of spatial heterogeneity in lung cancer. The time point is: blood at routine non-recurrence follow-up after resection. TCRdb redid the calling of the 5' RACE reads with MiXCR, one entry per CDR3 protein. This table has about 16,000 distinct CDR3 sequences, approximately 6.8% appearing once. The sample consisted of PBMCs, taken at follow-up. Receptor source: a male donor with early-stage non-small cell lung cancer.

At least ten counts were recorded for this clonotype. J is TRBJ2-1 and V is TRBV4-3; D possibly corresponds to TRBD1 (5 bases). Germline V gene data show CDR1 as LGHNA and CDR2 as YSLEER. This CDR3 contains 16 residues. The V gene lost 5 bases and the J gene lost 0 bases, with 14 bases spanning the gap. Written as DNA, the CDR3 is TGCGCCAGCAGCTCAGGACGACAGCCCTCCTACAATGAGCAGTTCTTC. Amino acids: CASSSGRQPSYNEQFF.

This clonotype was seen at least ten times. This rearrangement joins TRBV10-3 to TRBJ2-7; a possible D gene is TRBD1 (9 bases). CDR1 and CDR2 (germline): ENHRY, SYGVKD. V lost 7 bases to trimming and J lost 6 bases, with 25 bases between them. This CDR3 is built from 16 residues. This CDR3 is CAIKSGGGQGDGEQYF. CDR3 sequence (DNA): TGTGCCATCAAATCCGGGGGGGGACAGGGTGATGGCGAGCAGTACTTC.

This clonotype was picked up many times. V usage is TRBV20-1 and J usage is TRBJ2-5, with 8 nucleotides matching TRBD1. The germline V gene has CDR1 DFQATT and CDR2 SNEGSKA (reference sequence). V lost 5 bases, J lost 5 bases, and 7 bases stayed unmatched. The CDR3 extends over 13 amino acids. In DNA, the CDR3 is TGCAGTGCTTCCCAGGGGGCGCGTGAGACCCAGTACTTC. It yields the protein CSASQGARETQYF.

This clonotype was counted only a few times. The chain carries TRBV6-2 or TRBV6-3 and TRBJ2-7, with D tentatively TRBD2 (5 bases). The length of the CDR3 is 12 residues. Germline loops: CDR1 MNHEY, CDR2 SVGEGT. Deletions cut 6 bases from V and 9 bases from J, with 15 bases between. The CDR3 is CASRRTRSSQYF. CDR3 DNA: TGTGCCAGCAGACGGACTCGATCCTCGCAGTACTTC.

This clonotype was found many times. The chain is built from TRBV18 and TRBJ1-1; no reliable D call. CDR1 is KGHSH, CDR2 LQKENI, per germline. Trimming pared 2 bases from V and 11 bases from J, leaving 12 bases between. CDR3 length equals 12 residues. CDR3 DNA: TGTGCCAGCTCACCAACGGGGTGGTGGGCTTTCTTT. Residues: CASSPTGWWAFF.

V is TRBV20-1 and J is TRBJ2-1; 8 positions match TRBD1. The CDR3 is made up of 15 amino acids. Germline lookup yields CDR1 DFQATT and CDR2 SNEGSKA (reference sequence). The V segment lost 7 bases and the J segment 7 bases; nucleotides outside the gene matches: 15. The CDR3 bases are TGCAGTGAATCCCCCAGGACAGGGTTCAAGAATGAGCAGTTCTTC. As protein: CSESPRTGFKNEQFF.

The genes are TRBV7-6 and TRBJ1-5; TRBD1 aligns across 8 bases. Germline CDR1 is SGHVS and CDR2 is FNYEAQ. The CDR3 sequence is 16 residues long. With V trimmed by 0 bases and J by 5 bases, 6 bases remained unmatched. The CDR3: CASSLAAQGADQPQHF. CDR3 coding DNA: TGTGCCAGCAGCTTAGCAGCGCAGGGGGCAGATCAGCCCCAGCATTTT.

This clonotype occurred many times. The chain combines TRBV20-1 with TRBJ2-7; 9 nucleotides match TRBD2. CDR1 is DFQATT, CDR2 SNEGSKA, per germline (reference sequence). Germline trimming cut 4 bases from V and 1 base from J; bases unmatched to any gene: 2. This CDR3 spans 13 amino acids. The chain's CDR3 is CSAIAGESYEQYF. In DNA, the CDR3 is TGCAGTGCTATAGCGGGAGAGTCCTACGAGCAGTACTTC.

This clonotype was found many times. CDR3 coding DNA: TGTGCCAGCAGTTTTGACGGATCGCAAGAGACCCAGTACTTC. It encodes CASSFDGSQETQYF. The rearrangement links TRBV28 to TRBJ2-5, with D hard to call. This CDR3 has 14 residues. The germline V gene encodes CDR1 MDHEN and CDR2 SYDVKM. The ends were cut back, 3 bases at V and 2 bases at J, with 10 bases in the middle.

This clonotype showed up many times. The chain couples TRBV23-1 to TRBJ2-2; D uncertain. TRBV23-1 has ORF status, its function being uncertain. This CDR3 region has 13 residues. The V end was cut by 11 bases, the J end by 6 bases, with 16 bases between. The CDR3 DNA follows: TGCGCCCCTCCCGGGTACGACGCCGGGGAGCTGTTTTTT. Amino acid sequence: CAPPGYDAGELFF.

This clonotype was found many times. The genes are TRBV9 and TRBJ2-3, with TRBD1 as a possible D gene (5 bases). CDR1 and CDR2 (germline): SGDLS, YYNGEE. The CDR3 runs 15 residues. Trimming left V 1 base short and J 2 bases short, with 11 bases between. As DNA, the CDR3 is TGTGCCAGCAGCGTATCCCCTGGGGCCACAGATACGCAGTATTTT. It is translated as CASSVSPGATDTQYF.

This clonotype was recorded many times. DNA for the CDR3: TGTGCCAGCAGCCGGTCGACCTTCCAGGCGCAGTATTTT. It specifies CASSRSTFQAQYF. The gene calls are TRBV11-1 and TRBJ2-3, with D unresolved. CDR3 length: 13 residues. CDR1 SGHAT and CDR2 FQDESV come from the germline V gene (reference sequence). Trimming left V 5 bases short and J 10 bases short, with 16 bases between.

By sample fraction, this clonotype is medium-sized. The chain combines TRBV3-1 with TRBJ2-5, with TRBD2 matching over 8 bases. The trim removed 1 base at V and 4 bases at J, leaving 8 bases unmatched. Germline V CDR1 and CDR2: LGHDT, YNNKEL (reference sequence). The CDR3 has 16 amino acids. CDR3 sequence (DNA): TGTGCCAGCAGCCAAGTCGTGGCGGGAGGAGGAGAGACCCAGTACTTC. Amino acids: CASSQVVAGGGETQYF.

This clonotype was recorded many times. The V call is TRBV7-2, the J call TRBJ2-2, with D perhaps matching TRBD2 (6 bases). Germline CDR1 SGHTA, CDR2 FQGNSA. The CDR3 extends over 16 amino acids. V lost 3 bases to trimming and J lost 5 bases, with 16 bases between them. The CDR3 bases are TGTGCCAGCAGCTTCAGGTCGGGGGTGGTAACCGGGGAGCTGTTTTTT. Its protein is CASSFRSGVVTGELFF.

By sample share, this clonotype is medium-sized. The CDR3 nucleotides read TGTGCCAGCAGTCCGCGGGGAGGGCCGAGGTACAATGAGCAGTTCTTC. It encodes CASSPRGGPRYNEQFF. The chain recombines TRBV28 with TRBJ2-1, with TRBD2 matching 7 bases. With 5 bases clipped from V and 4 bases from J, the junction kept 11 bases outside the gene matches. Germline CDR1 reads MDHEN; CDR2 reads SYDVKM. The CDR3 loop spans 16 amino acids.